The 22 T cell receptor beta chains below come from one sample, sequenced in a study of CD8+CD57+ T cells in acquired aplastic anemia. It was genomic DNA that served as the template for profiling TCR beta VDJ and CDR3. Each CDR3 protein gets one entry after TCRdb re-called the reads with MiXCR. The sample has about 130,000 distinct CDR3 sequences, 48% seen once. Sequences were obtained from sorted CD4+, CD8+, or CD8+CD57+ T cells (not recorded which) from PBMCs. The source is a human donor in good health, serving as a control.

This clonotype occurred many times. CDR3 DNA: TGTGCCAGCAGTGGGGGGTTTTCTGGGGCCAACGTCCTGACTTTC. This sequence encodes CASSGGFSGANVLTF. The V and J genes are TRBV7-3 and TRBJ2-6; possibly TRBD2 for D (6 bases). Trimming cost V 6 bases and J 1 base, with 10 bases left between them. Germline CDR1 is SGHTA and CDR2 is FQGTGA. The CDR3 loop spans 15 amino acids.

This clonotype was seen more than once but under ten times. One end of the junction varies from germline; a read error may be responsible. V and J are TRBV10-3 and TRBJ2-5; 13 bases fit TRBD2. Germline V gives CDR1 ENHRY, CDR2 SYGVKD. The CDR3 totals 12 residues. CDR3 sequence: CAISGTSGTRYF. For the CDR3, the DNA is TGTGCCATCAGCGGGACTAGCGGGACCCGGTACTTC.

With respect to this clonotype: An end of the junction differs from the germline gene, which may be a read error. This sequence joins TRBV10-3 and TRBJ1-3; D is unclear. CDR1 and CDR2 (germline): ENHRY, SYGVKD. This CDR3 has 15 residues. CDR3 coding DNA: TGTGCCAGCAGTTACGAAATGGGTTATGGCTACACCATATATTTT. Its translation: CASSYEMGYGYTIYF.

This clonotype was observed at least ten times. V and J are TRBV20-1 and TRBJ2-7, with 8 bases lining up with TRBD2. The V gene end was trimmed by 0 bases and the J gene end by 6 bases; junction bases not matched to a gene: 10. The CDR3 has 15 amino acids. Germline V gene sequence: CDR1 DFQATT, CDR2 SNEGSKA (reference sequence). The CDR3 here is CSARDLYSGVPEQYF. The DNA of the CDR3 is TGCAGTGCTAGAGATCTGTATAGCGGGGTTCCCGAGCAGTACTTC.

This clonotype was seen more than once but under ten times. The CDR3 sequence is CASSLAAKQYF. DNA of the CDR3: TGTGCCAGCAGCTTAGCGGCCAAGCAGTACTTC. The gene calls are TRBV7-9 and TRBJ2-7; no clear D gene. Germline lookup yields CDR1 SEHNR and CDR2 FQNEAQ (reference sequence). V lost 0 bases, J lost 8 bases, and 5 bases lay in between. The CDR3 runs to 11 residues.

The genes are TRBV9 and TRBJ2-1, with 13 bases fitting TRBD2. The CDR3 covers 17 residues. Trimming removed 3 bases from V and 10 bases from J; junction bases left unmatched: 13. Germline V lookup: CDR1 SGDLS, CDR2 YYNGEE. CDR3 amino acids: CASSARGTSGDRSEQFF. The CDR3 DNA sequence: TGTGCCAGCAGCGCCCGGGGGACTAGCGGGGACCGCAGCGAGCAGTTCTTC.

The chain couples TRBV11-2 to TRBJ2-1, with 11 bases identical to TRBD1. Germline CDR1 is SGHAT and CDR2 is FQNNGV. The CDR3 contains 17 residues. The J segment lost 3 bases and the V segment lost 4 bases, leaving 8 bases of the junction unmatched. The CDR3 bases are TGTGCCAGCAGCTCTATACCCGGGACAGGGGGCTACAATGAGCAGTTCTTC. Protein: CASSSIPGTGGYNEQFF.

This clonotype was counted at least ten times. V and J are TRBV3-1 and TRBJ2-2; D not resolved. Trimming stripped 2 bases from V and 3 bases from J, with 4 bases between. This CDR3 is 13 amino acids long. Germline CDR1 and CDR2: LGHDT and YNNKEL (reference sequence). CDR3 sequence: CASSQRDTGELFF. The CDR3 nucleotides read TGTGCCAGCAGCCAACGGGACACCGGGGAGCTGTTTTTT. Using reference TRBV3-1 and TRBJ2-2 for the parts outside the CDR3, the full variable domain is DTAVSQTPKYLVTQMGNDKSIKCEQNLGHDTMYWYKQDSKKFLKIMFSYNNKELIINETVPNRFSPKSPDKAHLNLHINSLELGDSAVYFCASSQRDTGELFFGEGSRLTVL.

Worth noting for this clonotype: A junction end diverges from the germline sequence, so it may reflect a read error. The chain joins TRBV29-1 to TRBJ2-5; 7 nucleotides agree with TRBD1. The CDR3 consists of 13 residues. CDR1 and CDR2 from the germline V gene are SQVTM and ANQGSEA. Written as DNA, the CDR3 is TGCGGCGTGGGTAAGGGGGCGGGTGAGACCCAGTACTTC. Translating it yields CGVGKGAGETQYF.

On this clonotype: The CDR3 ends on some other residue instead of the conserved phenylalanine or tryptophan, so this is likely a read error. The V gene is TRBV9, the J gene TRBJ2-5, with 7 bases identical to TRBD1. CDR3 length: 15 residues. Germline V CDR1 and CDR2: SGDLS, YYNGEE. The J segment lost 2 bases and the V segment lost 0 bases, leaving 4 bases of the junction unmatched. In DNA, the CDR3 is TGTGCCAGCAGCGTAGGTCAGGGGGTACAAGAGACCCAGTACCTC. Amino acid sequence: CASSVGQGVQETQYL.

This clonotype has just one count. The chain uses TRBV2 and TRBJ1-2; D might be TRBD1 (6 bases). The ends were cut back, 6 bases at V and 5 bases at J, with 16 bases in the middle. The CDR3 extends over 14 amino acids. Germline CDR1 reads SNHLY; CDR2 reads FYNNEI. The CDR3 protein is CASSVERDKYGYTF. The CDR3 region has the DNA TGTGCCAGCAGCGTAGAGCGGGACAAGTATGGCTACACCTTC.

As to this clonotype: A clone one base away is much larger, so this may be a read error. The chain joins TRBV11-2 to TRBJ2-6; 7 nucleotides agree with TRBD1. CDR1 SGHAT and CDR2 FQNNGV come from the germline V gene. Trimming removed 5 bases from V and 0 bases from J; junction bases left unmatched: 7. CDR3 length equals 17 residues. The DNA of the CDR3 is TGTGCCAGCAGCCCGGGACAGCCCCGCTCTGGGGCCAACGTCCTGACTTTC. As protein: CASSPGQPRSGANVLTF.

The rearrangement uses TRBV7-2 and TRBJ1-2; the D gene is possibly TRBD1 (6 bases). V dropped 6 bases and J dropped 4 bases, with 12 bases sitting between them. The germline V gene has CDR1 SGHTA and CDR2 FQGNSA. The CDR3 runs 13 residues. The CDR3 nucleotides are TGTGCCAGCAGGGATGGACAGCGCTATGGCTACACCTTC. Translating gives CASRDGQRYGYTF.

This chain connects TRBV7-2 to TRBJ1-2, with a weak D call TRBD1 (5 bases). The V end lost 5 bases, the J end lost 5 bases, and 18 bases lay between the germline ends. Germline CDR1 SGHTA, CDR2 FQGNSA. The length of the CDR3 is 15 residues. CDR3 sequence reads: CASSPTSGGGYGYTF. As DNA, the CDR3 is TGTGCCAGCAGCCCCACGTCGGGGGGGGGTTATGGCTACACCTTC.

The rearrangement links TRBV19 to TRBJ2-3; 8 bases match TRBD2. CDR3 length: 16 amino acids. Germline assignment: CDR1 LNHDA and CDR2 SQIVND (reference sequence). Trimming cost V 3 bases and J 4 bases; bases outside gene matches: 9. The CDR3 DNA sequence: TGTGCCAGTAGTATGCCCGGCGGGGGGAGAGCAGATACGCAGTATTTT. Translating gives CASSMPGGGRADTQYF.

The rearrangement joins TRBV5-1 to TRBJ1-4; D is possibly TRBD1 (5 bases). Trimming removed 0 bases from V and 8 bases from J, with 23 bases in between. The CDR3 is 18 residues long. Germline CDR1 SGHRS, CDR2 YFSETQ. In DNA form, the CDR3 reads TGCGCCAGCAGCTTGGATGGGTTTGGAGGGACGGGCAAGGAAAAACTGTTTTTT. It yields the protein CASSLDGFGGTGKEKLFF.

J is TRBJ2-7 and V is TRBV11-2, with 11 nucleotides matching TRBD1. There are 17 residues in the CDR3. CDR1 and CDR2 (germline): SGHAT, FQNNGV. V lost 4 bases, J lost 2 bases, and 10 bases stayed unmatched. The CDR3 region is CASSYERGQGGTYEQYF. In nucleotides, the CDR3 is TGTGCCAGCAGCTATGAAAGGGGACAGGGGGGTACCTACGAGCAGTACTTC.

The gene calls are TRBV11-1 and TRBJ2-1; possibly TRBD2 for D (6 bases). Germline CDR1 SGHAT, CDR2 FQDESV (reference sequence). The CDR3 spans 17 residues. V lost 5 bases and J lost 5, with 22 bases in between. The DNA of the CDR3 is TGTGCCAGCAGCGACATACCCGGGACTGTAGACAACAATGAGCAGTTCTTC. Amino acid sequence: CASSDIPGTVDNNEQFF.

This clonotype occurred many times. The chain has TRBV6-1 and TRBJ2-7, with D possibly being TRBD2 (5 bases). Germline values: CDR1 MNHNS, CDR2 SASEGT. The CDR3 extends over 13 amino acids. Trimming cost V 7 bases and J 3 bases, with 13 bases left between them. The CDR3 coding sequence is TGTGCCAGCATCCCCTCGGGGAGCTACGAGCAGTACTTC. Protein sequence: CASIPSGSYEQYF.

This clonotype was recorded many times. The CDR3 region is CASSEASWGADKNIQYF. Written as DNA, the CDR3 is TGTGCCAGCAGTGAAGCGTCCTGGGGGGCGGACAAAAACATTCAGTACTTC. V and J are TRBV2 and TRBJ2-4; D could derive from TRBD1 or TRBD2 (6 bases each). V gave up 0 bases and J gave up 3 bases, with 15 bases separating them. Per the germline V gene, CDR1 is SNHLY and CDR2 is FYNNEI. This CDR3 has 17 amino acids.

The V and J genes are TRBV20-1 and TRBJ1-1, with a weak D call TRBD1 (5 bases). V lost 7 bases, J lost 2 bases, and 8 bases lay in between. This CDR3 comprises 11 residues. Looked up from germline, CDR1 is DFQATT and CDR2 is SNEGSKA (reference sequence). The CDR3 coding sequence is TGCAGTGGGGACTCCAACACTGAAGCTTTCTTT. It yields the protein CSGDSNTEAFF.

This clonotype was recorded many times. The genes are TRBV11-2 and TRBJ2-3; 8 bases are shared with TRBD1. The CDR3 covers 16 residues. V lost 5 bases, J lost 2 bases, and 9 bases stayed unmatched. The germline CDR1 and CDR2 sequences are SGHAT and FQNNGV. The CDR3 reads CASSAQDRADTDTQYF. The CDR3 nucleotides are TGTGCCAGCAGCGCCCAGGACAGGGCGGACACAGATACGCAGTATTTT.